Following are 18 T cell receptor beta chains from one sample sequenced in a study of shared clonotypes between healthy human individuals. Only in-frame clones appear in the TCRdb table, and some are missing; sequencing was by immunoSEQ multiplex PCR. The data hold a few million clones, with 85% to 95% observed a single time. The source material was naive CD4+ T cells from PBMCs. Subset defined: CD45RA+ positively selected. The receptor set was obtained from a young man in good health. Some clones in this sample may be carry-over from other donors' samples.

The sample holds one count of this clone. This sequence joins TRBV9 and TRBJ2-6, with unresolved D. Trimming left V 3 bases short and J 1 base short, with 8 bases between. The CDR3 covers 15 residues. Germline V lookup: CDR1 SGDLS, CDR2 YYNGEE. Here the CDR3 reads CASSEVGSGANVLTF. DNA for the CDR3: TGTGCCAGCAGCGAGGTCGGGTCTGGGGCCAACGTCCTGACTTTC.

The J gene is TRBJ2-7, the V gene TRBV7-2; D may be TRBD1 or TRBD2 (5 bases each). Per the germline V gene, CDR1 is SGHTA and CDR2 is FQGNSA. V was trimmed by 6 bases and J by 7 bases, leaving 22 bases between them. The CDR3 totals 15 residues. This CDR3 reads CASSWRGGLPGEQYF. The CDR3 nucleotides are TGTGCCAGCAGTTGGCGTGGAGGTCTCCCAGGGGAGCAGTACTTC.

Here the CDR3 DNA reads TGTGCCAGCAGTCCCCTCGCAGGTGCAGGGGGAATCGACGAGCAGTACTTC. It codes for CASSPLAGAGGIDEQYF. J is TRBJ2-7 and V is TRBV28, with TRBD1 matching over 7 bases. The CDR3 length is 17 residues. Germline values: CDR1 MDHEN, CDR2 SYDVKM. V lost 5 bases, J lost 5 bases, and 18 bases stayed unmatched.

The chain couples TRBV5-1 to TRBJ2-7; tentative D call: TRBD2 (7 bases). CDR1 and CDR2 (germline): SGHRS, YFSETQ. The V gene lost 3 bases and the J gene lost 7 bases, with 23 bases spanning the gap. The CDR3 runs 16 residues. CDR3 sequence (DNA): TGCGCCAGCAGCTCGGTCGGGGGGCGCCCCGAGTGGGAGCAGTACTTC. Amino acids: CASSSVGGRPEWEQYF. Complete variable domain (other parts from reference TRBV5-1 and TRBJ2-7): KAGVTQTPRYLIKTRGQQVTLSCSPISGHRSVSWYQQTPGQGLQFLFEYFSETQRNKGNFPGRFSGRQFSNSRSEMNVSTLELGDSALYLCASSSVGGRPEWEQYFGPGTRLTVT.

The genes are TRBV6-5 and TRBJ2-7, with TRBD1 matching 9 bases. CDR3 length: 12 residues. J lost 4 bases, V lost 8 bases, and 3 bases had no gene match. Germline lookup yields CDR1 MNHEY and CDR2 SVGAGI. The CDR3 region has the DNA TGTGCCAGCCGGGACAGGGATTACGAGCAGTACTTC. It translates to CASRDRDYEQYF.

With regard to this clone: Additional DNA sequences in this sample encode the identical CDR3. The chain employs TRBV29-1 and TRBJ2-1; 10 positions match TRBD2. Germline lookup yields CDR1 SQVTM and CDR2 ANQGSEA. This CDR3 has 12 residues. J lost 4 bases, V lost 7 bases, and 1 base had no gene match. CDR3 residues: CSGTSGYNEQFF. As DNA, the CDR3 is TGCAGCGGGACTAGCGGTTACAATGAGCAGTTCTTC.

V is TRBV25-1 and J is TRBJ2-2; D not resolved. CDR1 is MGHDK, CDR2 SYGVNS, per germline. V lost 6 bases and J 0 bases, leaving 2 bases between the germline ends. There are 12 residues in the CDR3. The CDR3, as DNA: TGTGCCAGCAGAACGAACACCGGGGAGCTGTTTTTT. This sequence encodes CASRTNTGELFF.

The CDR3 region is CAWSVGAGSGNTIYF. CDR3 sequence (DNA): TGTGCCTGGAGTGTAGGGGCAGGGTCCGGAAACACCATATATTTT. V usage is TRBV30 and J usage is TRBJ1-3; D perhaps matches TRBD1 (5 bases). In germline, CDR1 is GTSNPN, CDR2 SVGIG (reference sequence). The ends were cut back, 0 bases at V and 4 bases at J, with 13 bases in the middle. There are 15 residues in the CDR3.

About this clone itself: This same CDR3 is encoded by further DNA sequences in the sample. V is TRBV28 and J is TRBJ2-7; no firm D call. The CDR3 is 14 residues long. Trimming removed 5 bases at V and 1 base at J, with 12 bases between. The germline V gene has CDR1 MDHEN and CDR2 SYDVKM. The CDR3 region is CASSPTGGSYEQYF. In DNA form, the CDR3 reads TGTGCCAGCAGTCCCACCGGTGGGTCCTACGAGCAGTACTTC.

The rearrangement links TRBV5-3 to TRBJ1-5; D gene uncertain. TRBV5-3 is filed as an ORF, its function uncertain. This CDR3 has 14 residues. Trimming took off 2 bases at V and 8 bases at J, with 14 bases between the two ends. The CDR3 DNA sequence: TGTGCCAGAAGCTTCGGTGATGACCGTAAGCCCCAGCATTTT. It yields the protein CARSFGDDRKPQHF.

CDR3 residues: CASSWERRGTYEQYF. The CDR3 nucleotides read TGTGCCAGCAGTTGGGAAAGGAGGGGAACCTACGAGCAGTACTTC. The rearrangement uses TRBV6-5 and TRBJ2-7, with D possibly matching TRBD2 (6 bases). There are 15 residues in the CDR3. The ends were cut back, 4 bases at V and 2 bases at J, with 15 bases in the middle. CDR1 is MNHEY and CDR2 is SVGAGI in the germline V gene.

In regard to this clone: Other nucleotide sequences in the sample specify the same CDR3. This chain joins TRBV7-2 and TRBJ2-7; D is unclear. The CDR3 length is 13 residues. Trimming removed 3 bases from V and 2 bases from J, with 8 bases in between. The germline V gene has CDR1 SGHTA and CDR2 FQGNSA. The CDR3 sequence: CASSFGPPYEQYF. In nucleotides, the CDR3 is TGTGCCAGCAGCTTTGGTCCTCCCTACGAGCAGTACTTC.

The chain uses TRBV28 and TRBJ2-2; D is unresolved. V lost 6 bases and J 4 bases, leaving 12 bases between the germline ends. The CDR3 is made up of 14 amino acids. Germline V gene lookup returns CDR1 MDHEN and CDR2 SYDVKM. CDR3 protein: CASRENFPTGELFF. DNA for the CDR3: TGTGCCAGCAGGGAAAACTTTCCCACCGGGGAGCTGTTTTTT. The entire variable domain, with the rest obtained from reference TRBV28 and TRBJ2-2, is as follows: DVKVTQSSRYLVKRTGEKVFLECVQDMDHENMFWYRQDPGLGLRLIYFSYDVKMKEKGDIPEGYSVSREKKERFSLILESASTNQTSMYLCASRENFPTGELFFGEGSRLTVL.

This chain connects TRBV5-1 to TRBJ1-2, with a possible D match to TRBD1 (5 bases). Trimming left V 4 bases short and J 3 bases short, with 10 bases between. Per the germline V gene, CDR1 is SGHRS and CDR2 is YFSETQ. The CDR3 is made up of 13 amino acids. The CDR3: CASSVDSDYGYTF. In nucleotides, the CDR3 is TGCGCCAGCAGCGTAGACAGTGACTATGGCTACACCTTC.

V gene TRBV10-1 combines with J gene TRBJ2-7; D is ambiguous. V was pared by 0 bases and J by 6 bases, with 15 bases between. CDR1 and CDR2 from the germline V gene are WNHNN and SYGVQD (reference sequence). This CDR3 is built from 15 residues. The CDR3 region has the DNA TGCGCCAGCAGTGAGTCGAAGGAACAGACCGGCGAGCAGTACTTC. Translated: CASSESKEQTGEQYF.

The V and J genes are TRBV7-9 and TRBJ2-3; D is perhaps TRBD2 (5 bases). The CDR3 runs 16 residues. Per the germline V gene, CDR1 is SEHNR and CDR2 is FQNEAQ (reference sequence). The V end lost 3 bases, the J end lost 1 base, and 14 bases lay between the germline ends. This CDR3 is CASSFQEGIRTDTQYF. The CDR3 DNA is TGTGCCAGCAGCTTCCAAGAGGGAATACGCACAGATACGCAGTATTTT.

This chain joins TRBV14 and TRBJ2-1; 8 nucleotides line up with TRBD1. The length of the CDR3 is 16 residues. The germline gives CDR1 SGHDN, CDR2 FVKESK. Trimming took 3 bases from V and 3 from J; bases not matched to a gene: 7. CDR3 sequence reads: CASSHSTGAIYNEQFF. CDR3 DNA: TGTGCCAGCAGCCATTCGACAGGGGCGATCTACAATGAGCAGTTCTTC.

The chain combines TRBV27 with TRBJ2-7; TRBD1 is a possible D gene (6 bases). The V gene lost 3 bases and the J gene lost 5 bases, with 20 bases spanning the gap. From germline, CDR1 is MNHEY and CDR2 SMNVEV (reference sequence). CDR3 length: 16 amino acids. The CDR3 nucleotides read TGTGCCAGCAGTTTGAGCCCCCGCAGGGGCGGCCACGAGCAGTACTTC. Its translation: CASSLSPRRGGHEQYF.